These 9 T cell receptor beta chains share one sample of origin, sequenced in a study of blood T cell repertoires in COVID-19. Sequenced by immunoSEQ multiplex PCR; TCRdb stores in-frame clones only, minus some. In the table there are 200,000 or so clones, approximately 79% of which are singletons. Sequencing was carried out using peripheral blood. These receptors were taken from a man between 60 and 75 years old with active or convalescent COVID-19.

The chain employs TRBV29-1 and TRBJ1-6; no clear D gene. CDR1 is SQVTM and CDR2 is ANQGSEA in the germline V gene. V lost 7 bases and J lost 3, with 13 bases in between. This CDR3 spans 14 amino acids. The CDR3 DNA is TGCAGCGCCTCCGAGGGCAACTATAATTCACCCCTCCACTTT. Its protein is CSASEGNYNSPLHF.

This sequence joins TRBV18 and TRBJ2-2, with 10 bases lining up with TRBD1. J was trimmed by 4 bases and V by 3 bases; bases with no gene match: 8. The CDR3 runs to 17 residues. The germline V gene encodes CDR1 KGHSH and CDR2 LQKENI. CDR3 sequence: CASSPMAGTGVTGELFF. In DNA form, the CDR3 reads TGTGCCAGCTCACCCATGGCGGGGACAGGGGTCACCGGGGAGCTGTTTTTT. The variable domain in full, completed from reference TRBV18 and TRBJ2-2, reads NAGVMQNPRHLVRRRGQEARLRCSPMKGHSHVYWYRQLPEEGLKFMVYLQKENIIDESGMPKERFSAEFPKEGPSILRIQQVVRGDSAAYFCASSPMAGTGVTGELFFGEGSRLTVL.

The chain carries TRBV4-2 and TRBJ2-5; 7 bases align to TRBD2. CDR1 is LGHNA and CDR2 is YNFKEQ in the germline V gene. This CDR3 spans 13 amino acids. The V segment lost 0 bases and the J segment 5 bases; nucleotides outside the gene matches: 0. CDR3 DNA: TGTGCCAGCAGCCAAGAGGGGGGGGAGACCCAGTACTTC. This encodes CASSQEGGETQYF.

In regard to this clone: At one end, the junction sequence differs from germline, possibly due to a read error. This chain joins TRBV6-5 and TRBJ2-7; D might be TRBD2 (6 bases). Germline loops: CDR1 MNHEY, CDR2 SVGAGI. There are 13 residues in the CDR3. The DNA of the CDR3 is TGCACCTCAGGGACTTCGCGATCCTACGAGCAGTACTTC. Amino acid sequence: CTSGTSRSYEQYF.

This clone was detected many times. The chain is built from TRBV18 and TRBJ2-5; tentatively, D is TRBD2 (5 bases). Trimming took off 0 bases at V and 1 base at J, with 12 bases between the two ends. The CDR3 runs to 16 residues. CDR1 and CDR2 (germline): KGHSH, LQKENI. CDR3 sequence (DNA): TGTGCCAGCTCACCACCAGGAGGATTCATCCAAGAGACCCAGTACTTC. Translation: CASSPPGGFIQETQYF.

DNA of the CDR3: TGTGCCAGCAGCTTTGGGCAATCCTACAATGAGCAGTTCTTC. Translation gives CASSFGQSYNEQFF. This chain joins TRBV11-1 and TRBJ2-1; no clear D gene. The V gene's germline CDR1 is SGHAT and CDR2 FQDESV (reference sequence). Deletions cut 3 bases from V and 1 base from J, with 7 bases between. This CDR3 contains 14 residues.

The rearrangement joins TRBV11-2 to TRBJ2-5, with TRBD2 matching over 12 bases. The germline gives CDR1 SGHAT, CDR2 FQNNGV. The V segment lost 5 bases and the J segment 3 bases; nucleotides outside the gene matches: 10. The CDR3 runs 17 residues. CDR3 sequence (DNA): TGTGCCAGCAGCCCGGGGACTAGCGGGTTGGGGGAAGAGACCCAGTACTTC. Its translation is CASSPGTSGLGEETQYF.

The chain couples TRBV6-5 to TRBJ1-2; D call uncertain. The germline V gene has CDR1 MNHEY and CDR2 SVGAGI. Trimming cost V 4 bases and J 1 base, with 7 bases left between them. The CDR3 spans 13 residues. The CDR3 region has the DNA TGTGCCAGCAGTTCGGTCGGTAACTATGGCTACACCTTC. It specifies CASSSVGNYGYTF.

CDR3 bases: TGTGCCAGTAGGTCAGAGCACAGAAGCCACGAGCAGTACTTC. Its protein product is CASRSEHRSHEQYF. This chain links TRBV19 with TRBJ2-7; D gene ambiguous. V was pared by 6 bases and J by 5 bases, with 17 bases between. CDR1 is LNHDA, CDR2 SQIVND, per germline (reference sequence). The CDR3 loop spans 14 amino acids.